The source of this TCR beta chain is a study of T cells in Graves' hyperthyroidism and ophthalmopathy. General study findings and limits: Blood held most thyroid clonotypes expanded above 0.001 frequency.

Germline CDR1 is DFQATT and CDR2 is SNEGSKA (reference sequence). V lost 6 bases and J lost 2, with 14 bases in between. CDR3 size: 13 residues. Concerning this clonotype: Its specificity is not known.

Patients aged 18 to 65 had newly diagnosed hyperthyroidism of under 2 months' duration. Regions amplified from RNA transcripts were the TCR beta CDR3 regions. During a first-round RT-PCR of the TCR CDR3, the HTBI primer set was used. In TCRdb, the multiplex PCR reads were re-called with MiXCR into one record per CDR3 protein. This table holds under 700,000 distinct CDR3 sequences, 40% to 55% found once. The chain couples TRBV20-1 to TRBJ2-7, with D hard to call. The sequencing input was peripheral blood or thyroid tissue (not recorded which). This receptor was obtained from a woman aged 18-29 years with Graves' hyperthyroidism. This CDR3 reads CSATKGSAYEQYF. CDR3 in DNA: TGCAGTGCGACCAAGGGCAGCGCCTACGAGCAGTACTTC.